The clone carrying this TCR beta chain is a singleton in its sample. Its antigen is still unknown. As to time point: 2015-2016 season, pre-vaccination. Adults received seasonal inactivated influenza vaccine, with sorted blood CD4 subsets sequenced before and after. No donor had influenza vaccine in the prior 6 months; all lived in the community. Germline CDR1 KGHSH, CDR2 LQKENI. The CDR3 is 13 amino acids. V was shortened by 4 bases and J by 5 bases, with 11 bases between the two germline ends. These data come from a study of follicular helper T cells after annual influenza vaccination. Only in-frame clones appear in the TCRdb table, and some are missing; sequencing was by immunoSEQ multiplex PCR. Altogether roughly 2,000 clones are present, about 87% being singletons, with the ten largest covering about 2.7%. Study findings and constraints: Recurrent ICOS+CD38+ cTfh clonotypes included tetramer and AIM influenza-specific ones.

The receptor was derived from an adult who received the influenza vaccine. The sequenced sample was CXCR5- memory CD4+ T cells sorted from blood, obtained on the day of influenza vaccination. This chain joins TRBV18 and TRBJ1-2, with D hard to call. The CDR3 DNA follows: TGTGCCAGCTCACTAGGGCCTACATATGGCTACACCTTC. Translating it yields CASSLGPTYGYTF.